This TCR beta chain originates from a study of cytomegalovirus exposure and HLA in healthy donors. Overall study findings and caveats: Researchers had no immune exposure information except CMV serostatus available. When a later analysis compared HLA-associated TCR beta chains with equally common others, the HLA-associated chains turned out to be more clonally expanded and to have lower generation probabilities.

In this sample, this clone turned up a few times. Antigen: not known. Use of 60 Vbeta and 13 Jbeta primers characterized the PCR. Clones were sequenced by immunoSEQ multiplex PCR, and TCRdb holds only the in-frame ones, with some missing. The sample has about 120,000 clones, 83% seen once. Sequenced input: PBMCs. The receptor comes from a woman aged 40 to 55 in good health and CMV-seropositive.

The CDR3 nucleotides are TGTGCCAGCAGCAAGGCCACTAGCGGGAGGGCCGACGAGCAGTACTTC. This codes for CASSKATSGRADEQYF. V gene TRBV6-6 combines with J gene TRBJ2-7; TRBD2 matches at 13 bases. The CDR3 runs to 16 residues. Looked up from germline, CDR1 is MNHNY and CDR2 is SVGAGI (reference sequence). Trimming took 6 bases from V and 5 from J; bases not matched to a gene: 10.